These 26 T cell receptor beta chains share one sample of origin, sequenced in a study of OX40 agonist ivuxolimab in advanced cancers. Only in-frame clones appear in the TCRdb table, and some are missing; sequencing was by immunoSEQ multiplex PCR. The sample comprises 96,000 or so clones, 80% to 95% of which are singletons, and around 1.6% rests with the top ten. The material was CD4+ or CD8+ T cells sorted from blood, obtained in a trial of the OX40 agonist ivuxolimab. The origin of the receptors is an adult with an advanced solid tumor such as melanoma, head and neck, liver or kidney cancer.

The chain uses TRBV28 and TRBJ1-2, with no clear D. CDR3 length: 14 residues. Germline V gene sequence: CDR1 MDHEN, CDR2 SYDVKM. Trimming took 5 bases from V and 3 from J, leaving 13 bases between them. The CDR3 DNA reads as TGTGCCAGCAGTATCCTTGGGTCGGACTATGGCTACACCTTC. Protein sequence: CASSILGSDYGYTF.

This chain connects TRBV6-1 to TRBJ2-7, with 8 nucleotides matching TRBD2. Germline V CDR1 and CDR2: MNHNS, SASEGT. Germline trimming cut 3 bases from V and 5 bases from J; bases unmatched to any gene: 9. The CDR3 has 15 amino acids. CDR3 sequence: CASSESPAGVNEQYF. CDR3 bases: TGTGCCAGCAGTGAGAGTCCAGCGGGAGTGAACGAGCAGTACTTC.

This chain links TRBV7-6 with TRBJ2-7; TRBD2 matches at 10 bases. The CDR3 has 19 residues. Germline CDR1 reads SGHVS; CDR2 reads FNYEAQ. Trimming removed 4 bases from V and 5 bases from J; junction bases left unmatched: 20. For the CDR3, the DNA is TGTGCCAGCAGCTCCCAGTGGGATCACCCGTCCGGGACTAGCGACGAGCAGTACTTC. Amino acids: CASSSQWDHPSGTSDEQYF.

The V call is TRBV6-5, the J call TRBJ1-4; D is perhaps TRBD1 (6 bases). There are 15 residues in the CDR3. The germline V gene has CDR1 MNHEY and CDR2 SVGAGI. V was shortened by 5 bases and J by 4 bases, with 14 bases between the two germline ends. CDR3 coding DNA: TGTGCCAGCAGTACGCGGGGGCGCGATAATGAAAAACTGTTTTTT. This encodes CASSTRGRDNEKLFF.

The chain employs TRBV25-1 and TRBJ2-3; D is undetermined. Germline V CDR1 and CDR2: MGHDK, SYGVNS. The CDR3 is 11 amino acids. The V end lost 3 bases, the J end lost 3 bases, and 1 base lay between the germline ends. This chain's CDR3 is CASSETDTQYF. The CDR3 DNA follows: TGTGCCAGCAGTGAGACAGATACGCAGTATTTT.

The rearrangement links TRBV6-1 to TRBJ2-7; TRBD1 or TRBD2 may be the D gene (5 bases each). Germline values: CDR1 MNHNS, CDR2 SASEGT. There are 15 residues in the CDR3. V shed 7 bases and J shed 4 bases, with 20 bases lying between them. As DNA, the CDR3 is TGTGCCAGCACTATTTCCGGGACGGTGACGTACGAGCAGTACTTC. Protein: CASTISGTVTYEQYF.

This clone has a single count. This chain links TRBV30 with TRBJ1-5; D possibly corresponds to TRBD1 (5 bases). This CDR3 region has 13 residues. Germline V gene lookup returns CDR1 GTSNPN and CDR2 SVGIG (reference sequence). The ends were cut back, 0 bases at V and 7 bases at J, with 10 bases in the middle. CDR3 nucleotide sequence: TGTGCCTGGAGTGTACGGGGGGAACAGCCCCAGCATTTT. Translating it yields CAWSVRGEQPQHF.

The rearrangement uses TRBV30 and TRBJ1-2; D might be TRBD1 (5 bases). There are 12 residues in the CDR3. Looked up from germline, CDR1 is GTSNPN and CDR2 is SVGIG (reference sequence). V was clipped by 3 bases and J by 7 bases, with 12 bases between them. CDR3 DNA: TGTGCCTGGAGGCGGCAGGGTAGTGGCTACACCTTC. It specifies CAWRRQGSGYTF.

This clone was recorded only once. The CDR3 is CASSPGQGLFSGNTIYF. CDR3 nucleotide sequence: TGTGCCAGCAGCCCTGGACAGGGCCTCTTCTCTGGAAACACCATATATTTT. This chain joins TRBV5-4 and TRBJ1-3; 8 nucleotides match TRBD1. CDR1 SGHNT and CDR2 YYREEE come from the germline V gene (reference sequence). The V segment lost 4 bases and the J segment 0 bases; nucleotides outside the gene matches: 9. The CDR3 length is 17 residues.

The DNA of the CDR3 is TGTGCCAGCAGCCACACTGGGGGGTACGAGCAGTACTTC. Translation: CASSHTGGYEQYF. The chain recombines TRBV7-2 with TRBJ2-7; the D gene is possibly TRBD2 (6 bases). Germline-derived CDR1 and CDR2 are SGHTA and FQGNSA. The V gene lost 5 bases and the J gene lost 4 bases, with 12 bases spanning the gap. The CDR3 runs to 13 residues.

The chain is built from TRBV29-1 and TRBJ2-1; 9 bases are a match to TRBD2. Germline V CDR1 and CDR2: SQVTM, ANQGSEA. This CDR3 has 14 residues. J lost 16 bases, V lost 4 bases, and 17 bases had no gene match. For the CDR3, the DNA is TGCAGCGTTGGTGTAGCGGGAGTCCCAACCACTCTATTCTTC. Protein: CSVGVAGVPTTLFF.

CDR3 in amino acids: CASSRSTGELFF. The DNA of the CDR3 is TGTGCCAGCAGCCGTTCCACCGGGGAGCTGTTTTTT. V usage is TRBV11-3 and J usage is TRBJ2-2; D gene uncertain. Trimming removed 5 bases from V and 4 bases from J, with 5 bases in between. CDR1 is SGHNT, CDR2 YENEEA, per germline. The length of the CDR3 is 12 residues.

This chain links TRBV30 with TRBJ1-5, with TRBD1 as a possible D gene (6 bases). Germline loops: CDR1 GTSNPN, CDR2 SVGIG (reference sequence). Trimming left V 3 bases short and J 10 bases short, with 16 bases between. CDR3 length equals 13 residues. Here the CDR3 reads CAWSLGGIRPQHF. The CDR3, as DNA: TGTGCCTGGAGCCTAGGGGGAATTCGACCCCAGCATTTT.

The chain combines TRBV4-2 with TRBJ2-7; D perhaps matches TRBD1 (6 bases). The CDR3 runs 16 residues. Trimming removed 6 bases at V and 6 bases at J, with 24 bases between. Germline V gene lookup returns CDR1 LGHNA and CDR2 YNFKEQ. The CDR3 loop reads CASRLNGQGLLTEQYF. CDR3 nucleotides: TGTGCCAGCAGATTGAACGGCCAGGGGCTCTTGACCGAGCAGTACTTC.

The chain carries TRBV7-2 and TRBJ1-4, with TRBD1 as a possible D gene (5 bases). Trimming took 0 bases from V and 7 from J, leaving 12 bases between them. CDR1 and CDR2 from the germline V gene are SGHTA and FQGNSA. CDR3 length equals 15 residues. The CDR3 protein is CASSLAPGGGEKLFF. The CDR3 bases are TGTGCCAGCAGCTTAGCTCCGGGTGGGGGTGAAAAACTGTTTTTT.

The rearrangement joins TRBV27 to TRBJ1-2, with D unresolved. V was clipped by 5 bases and J by 2 bases, with 9 bases between them. Germline-derived CDR1 and CDR2 are MNHEY and SMNVEV (reference sequence). This CDR3 region has 13 residues. The CDR3 is CASSRTQNYGYTF. The CDR3 DNA follows: TGTGCCAGCAGTCGTACCCAAAACTATGGCTACACCTTC.

The V call is TRBV19, the J call TRBJ2-7; D is possibly TRBD1 (5 bases). Between the trimmed V and J ends, which lost 6 bases and 1 base, there was a span of 16 bases. Germline V gene data show CDR1 as LNHDA and CDR2 as SQIVND (reference sequence). This CDR3 has 15 amino acids. The CDR3 sequence: CASRAVGDSSYEQYF. DNA for the CDR3: TGTGCCAGTAGAGCCGTAGGGGATTCGTCCTACGAGCAGTACTTC.

The chain couples TRBV11-3 to TRBJ1-1, with D perhaps matching TRBD1 (5 bases). CDR1 is SGHNT and CDR2 is YENEEA in the germline V gene. The CDR3 runs 14 residues. With 2 bases removed from V and 1 base from J, the gap between germline ends came to 8 bases. As DNA, the CDR3 is TGTGCCAGCAGCTTATCAGGGAAGAACACTGAAGCTTTCTTT. Translation gives CASSLSGKNTEAFF.

This rearrangement joins TRBV6-1 to TRBJ1-6, with D possibly TRBD1 on 5 matching bases. CDR1 is MNHNS, CDR2 SASEGT, per germline. The CDR3 extends over 15 amino acids. The ends were cut back, 8 bases at V and 3 bases at J, with 14 bases in the middle. In nucleotides, the CDR3 is TGTGCCAGCTCTGAACGGGACGGCTATAATTCACCCCTCCACTTT. Translating gives CASSERDGYNSPLHF.

About this clone: At one of its ends the junction is not consistent with the germline gene, which may arise from a read error. The chain recombines TRBV7-3 with TRBJ2-1, with D maybe TRBD1 (5 bases). Germline CDR1 SGHTA, CDR2 FQGTGA. The CDR3 loop spans 15 amino acids. The CDR3: CASSQQASGHNGQFF. CDR3 DNA: TGTGCCAGCAGCCAACAGGCCTCAGGGCACAATGGGCAGTTCTTC.

This chain joins TRBV7-2 and TRBJ2-5; 11 nucleotides match TRBD2. Germline trimming cut 0 bases from V and 5 bases from J; bases unmatched to any gene: 2. The germline V gene has CDR1 SGHTA and CDR2 FQGNSA. This CDR3 has 15 residues. CDR3 sequence (DNA): TGTGCCAGCAGCTTAGCTTCTAGCGGGAGGGAGACCCAGTACTTC. Amino acids: CASSLASSGRETQYF.

The chain employs TRBV5-1 and TRBJ1-1; D ambiguous. The CDR3 sequence is 12 residues long. V was shortened by 0 bases and J by 11 bases, with 11 bases between the two germline ends. Germline V lookup: CDR1 SGHRS, CDR2 YFSETQ. DNA for the CDR3: TGCGCCAGCAGCTTGGCGGCCGAGGTGGCTTTCTTT. Translation gives CASSLAAEVAFF.

The CDR3 here is CASSLESGQTYEQYF. The DNA of the CDR3 is TGTGCCAGCAGCTTAGAATCGGGACAGACCTACGAGCAGTACTTC. The chain carries TRBV11-3 and TRBJ2-7, with 7 bases aligning to TRBD1. This CDR3 has 15 residues. V lost 0 bases and J lost 2; bases outside the gene matches: 4. The germline V gene encodes CDR1 SGHNT and CDR2 YENEEA.

The gene calls are TRBV7-3 and TRBJ2-1; 12 bases map to TRBD2. CDR1 and CDR2 (germline): SGHTA, FQGTGA. The junction had 7 bases not matched to a gene; V was cut back by 5 bases and J by 8 bases. The CDR3 is made up of 15 amino acids. The CDR3 coding sequence is TGTGCCAGCAGCACCCGACTAGCGGGAGTGGATGAGCAGTTCTTC. This gives the protein CASSTRLAGVDEQFF.

The genes are TRBV19 and TRBJ1-1; D is unresolved. The CDR3 has 13 amino acids. Germline CDR1 is LNHDA and CDR2 is SQIVND (reference sequence). Trimming left V 4 bases short and J 5 bases short, with 11 bases between. The CDR3 loop reads CASSTGEETEAFF. CDR3 nucleotide sequence: TGTGCCAGTAGTACTGGGGAAGAGACTGAAGCTTTCTTT.

The chain combines TRBV19 with TRBJ2-7; D is perhaps TRBD2 (5 bases). Looked up from germline, CDR1 is LNHDA and CDR2 is SQIVND (reference sequence). Trimming pared 1 base from V and 5 bases from J, leaving 15 bases between. The CDR3 consists of 15 residues. The CDR3 protein is CASSIGPRGLNEQYF. The CDR3 DNA reads TGTGCCAGTAGTATAGGCCCCCGAGGGCTCAACGAGCAGTACTTC.